One and the same sample provided the 30 T cell receptor beta chains below, sequenced in a study of blood T cells in healthy people across ages. A sample-barcoded 5' primer and a J-beta primer mix were used in a second PCR of about 7 to 11 cycles. TCRdb fed the 5' RACE reads into MiXCR, producing one record per CDR3 protein. The sample lists under 750,000 distinct CDR3 sequences, roughly 43% occurring once. Sequences were obtained from blood. These receptors originate from an older man in good health.

This clonotype was counted a few times. CDR3 DNA: TGTGCCAGCAGCGTAGTGCCGGAGAACTATGGCTACACCTTC. Protein product: CASSVVPENYGYTF. The chain links TRBV7-2 to TRBJ1-2, with D unclear. Germline V gives CDR1 SGHTA, CDR2 FQGNSA. This CDR3 has 14 residues. Trimming stripped 5 bases from V and 2 bases from J, with 12 bases between.

The chain has TRBV7-2 and TRBJ2-3; D is unresolved. The V gene's germline CDR1 is SGHTA and CDR2 FQGNSA. This CDR3 region has 12 residues. The V gene lost 6 bases and the J gene lost 8 bases, with 12 bases spanning the gap. The CDR3: CASRGPQVTQYF. The CDR3 nucleotides are TGTGCCAGCAGGGGCCCACAAGTTACGCAGTATTTT.

This CDR3 reads CSVEENQEGEAFF. The CDR3 DNA sequence: TGCAGCGTTGAAGAAAACCAAGAGGGTGAAGCTTTCTTT. The chain links TRBV29-1 to TRBJ1-1; D uncertain. Germline loops: CDR1 SQVTM, CDR2 ANQGSEA. The CDR3 spans 13 residues. The V end was cut by 0 bases, the J end by 7 bases, with 12 bases between.

This chain uses TRBV7-2 with TRBJ1-4; 7 positions agree with TRBD1. This CDR3 is built from 14 residues. Germline lookup yields CDR1 SGHTA and CDR2 FQGNSA. V lost 5 bases and J lost 3; bases outside the gene matches: 3. The CDR3 region is CASSRDSSNEKLFF. Here the CDR3 DNA reads TGTGCCAGCAGCCGGGACAGTTCTAATGAAAAACTGTTTTTT.

J is TRBJ2-7 and V is TRBV29-1, with TRBD1 as a possible D gene (6 bases). This CDR3 comprises 12 residues. Trimming cost V 4 bases and J 3 bases, with 10 bases left between them. Germline V gives CDR1 SQVTM, CDR2 ANQGSEA. This CDR3 is CSVGDISYEQYF. The CDR3 DNA follows: TGCAGCGTTGGGGACATAAGCTACGAGCAGTACTTC.

The chain joins TRBV7-2 to TRBJ1-2; D is uncertain. CDR3 length equals 16 residues. The germline V gene has CDR1 SGHTA and CDR2 FQGNSA. Deletions cut 1 base from V and 5 bases from J, with 17 bases between. CDR3 protein: CASSLGLGPITYGYTF. CDR3 DNA sequence: TGTGCCAGCAGCTTAGGGCTGGGCCCGATAACTTATGGCTACACCTTC. Full variable domain (outside the CDR3, taken from reference TRBV7-2 and TRBJ1-2): GAGVSQSPSNKVTEKGKDVELRCDPISGHTALYWYRQSLGQGLEFLIYFQGNSAPDKSGLPSDRFSAERTGGSVSTLTIQRTQQEDSAVYLCASSLGLGPITYGYTFGSGTRLTVV.

The rearrangement uses TRBV6-5 and TRBJ2-7, with 7 bases lining up with TRBD2. Losses at the gene ends were 2 bases for V and 7 bases for J; bases not matched to a gene: 11. CDR1 and CDR2 from the germline V gene are MNHEY and SVGAGI. The CDR3 is 15 amino acids. CDR3 protein: CASSYGGVIYNEQYF. The CDR3 nucleotides read TGTGCCAGCAGTTACGGGGGGGTCATCTACAATGAGCAGTACTTC.

V and J are TRBV29-1 and TRBJ2-7, with 10 bases aligning to TRBD2. CDR3 length: 15 amino acids. Germline V lookup: CDR1 SQVTM, CDR2 ANQGSEA. This CDR3 is CSYKSGRAGSYEQYF. The CDR3 coding sequence is TGCAGTTACAAGAGCGGGAGGGCGGGGTCCTACGAGCAGTACTTC.

V usage is TRBV7-3 and J usage is TRBJ2-3; weak D call: TRBD2 (5 bases). CDR3 size: 18 residues. V was shortened by 2 bases and J by 6 bases, with 24 bases between the two germline ends. CDR1 is SGHTA and CDR2 is FQGTGA in the germline V gene. CDR3 residues: CASSLEGENPNLGDTQYF. The DNA for the CDR3 is TGTGCCAGCAGCTTAGAGGGTGAAAATCCAAACTTGGGGGATACGCAGTATTTT.

The table lists this clonotype with a few counts. The chain couples TRBV5-1 to TRBJ2-5, with 9 bases fitting TRBD1. Gene TRBJ2-7 matches the end of the DNA better, so the J call may be wrong. This CDR3 has 15 amino acids. Germline V gives CDR1 SGHRS, CDR2 YFSETQ. CDR3 DNA sequence: TGCGCCAGCAGCTTGGACGGACAGGGGATCCGCGAGCAGTACTTC. Translated, it gives CASSLDGQGIREQYF.

This clonotype has just a few counts. The chain has TRBV4-3 and TRBJ2-3; maybe TRBD2 (5 bases). Germline CDR1 LGHNA, CDR2 YSLEER. Trimming removed 4 bases at V and 2 bases at J, with 13 bases between. The CDR3 sequence is 15 residues long. The CDR3 sequence: CASSPSSPYTDTQYF. DNA of the CDR3: TGCGCCAGCAGCCCCTCTAGCCCATACACAGATACGCAGTATTTT.

This clonotype was detected ten times or more. This rearrangement joins TRBV6-6 to TRBJ2-4; D is perhaps TRBD1 or TRBD2 (6 bases each). This CDR3 is built from 16 residues. Per germline, CDR1 MNHNY and CDR2 SVGAGI (reference sequence). With 0 bases removed from V and 0 bases from J, the gap between germline ends came to 9 bases. CDR3 residues: CASSYSAGQAKNIQYF. The CDR3 DNA sequence: TGTGCCAGCAGTTACTCTGCGGGACAAGCCAAAAACATTCAGTACTTC.

The genes are TRBV20-1 and TRBJ1-2; the D is unclear. Trimming left V 3 bases short and J 4 bases short, with 18 bases between. Germline CDR1 DFQATT, CDR2 SNEGSKA (reference sequence). CDR3 length: 15 residues. The CDR3 here is CSARKGGLDLYGYTF. CDR3 coding DNA: TGCAGTGCTAGGAAAGGAGGTCTAGACCTCTATGGCTACACCTTC.

This clonotype was detected only a few times. V gene TRBV20-1 combines with J gene TRBJ2-7; possible D gene TRBD1, 5 bases. CDR3 length: 13 residues. Germline assignment: CDR1 DFQATT and CDR2 SNEGSKA (reference sequence). The ends were cut back, 1 base at V and 0 bases at J, with 7 bases in the middle. CDR3 in amino acids: CSARVTASYEQYF. CDR3 bases: TGCAGTGCTAGAGTGACAGCCTCCTACGAGCAGTACTTC.

This clonotype came up a few times. The gene calls are TRBV20-1 and TRBJ2-1, with D possibly matching TRBD2 (7 bases). Germline assignment: CDR1 DFQATT and CDR2 SNEGSKA (reference sequence). The CDR3 runs 14 residues. Trimming shortened V by 4 bases and J by 5 bases, and 15 bases separated the two germline ends. DNA of the CDR3: TGCAGTGCTATAGCGGGCCGGGGGCACAATGAGCAGTTCTTC. This codes for CSAIAGRGHNEQFF.

This CDR3 is CASSYTRTNRGVTDTQYF. The CDR3, as DNA: TGTGCCAGCAGTTACACCCGTACTAACAGGGGGGTCACAGATACGCAGTATTTT. The chain has TRBV6-5 and TRBJ2-3; 8 nucleotides agree with TRBD1. J lost 2 bases, V lost 2 bases, and 12 bases had no gene match. Germline CDR1 reads MNHEY; CDR2 reads SVGAGI. CDR3 length: 18 amino acids.

CDR3 in amino acids: CSAMLAGDNEQFF. CDR3 sequence (DNA): TGCAGTGCTATGCTAGCGGGGGATAATGAGCAGTTCTTC. The chain has TRBV20-1 and TRBJ2-1, with 10 positions matching TRBD2. Germline V CDR1 and CDR2: DFQATT, SNEGSKA (reference sequence). The V segment lost 4 bases and the J segment 7 bases; nucleotides outside the gene matches: 4. This CDR3 spans 13 amino acids.

The V call is TRBV12-3 or TRBV12-4, the J call TRBJ1-2, with 9 bases matching TRBD1. This CDR3 contains 14 residues. J was trimmed by 3 bases and V by 6 bases; bases with no gene match: 5. For the CDR3, the DNA is TGTGCCAGCAGCCGAGGGACAGGGTACTATGGCTACACCTTC. Encoded protein: CASSRGTGYYGYTF.

This clonotype appeared a few times. V usage is TRBV20-1 and J usage is TRBJ1-5; D perhaps matches TRBD1 (6 bases). Germline CDR1 is DFQATT and CDR2 is SNEGSKA (reference sequence). The CDR3 covers 17 residues. V was shortened by 0 bases and J by 4 bases, with 19 bases between the two germline ends. CDR3 nucleotides: TGCAGTGCTAGAGATCGAATGTCCGGGGGCACGAATCAGCCCCAGCATTTT. Its translation: CSARDRMSGGTNQPQHF.

As for this clonotype: A much larger clone lies a single base off, so this may be a read error. The CDR3: CASGRTGLNIQYF. CDR3 bases: TGTGCCAGCGGACGGACAGGGTTAAACATTCAGTACTTC. The chain uses TRBV6-5 and TRBJ2-4, with 8 bases matching TRBD1. This CDR3 region has 13 residues. Germline V gene lookup returns CDR1 MNHEY and CDR2 SVGAGI. V lost 8 bases to trimming and J lost 6 bases; unmatched junction nucleotides: 6.

This clonotype was counted between two and nine times. As DNA, the CDR3 is TGTGCCAGCAGCCACCCAAGGGACGGTCCCTCGATCTACGAGCAGTACTTC. Its protein is CASSHPRDGPSIYEQYF. The chain has TRBV7-9 and TRBJ2-7, with D perhaps matching TRBD1 or TRBD2 (5 bases each). V was shortened by 5 bases and J by 3 bases, with 23 bases between the two germline ends. Germline CDR1 reads SEHNR; CDR2 reads FQNEAQ (reference sequence). The CDR3 sequence is 17 residues long.

This clonotype was recorded at least ten times. CDR3 in DNA: TGCAGTGTAGGCAGGGGCACAGATACGCAGTATTTT. Encoded protein: CSVGRGTDTQYF. The V call is TRBV29-1, the J call TRBJ2-3; possibly TRBD1 for D (5 bases). Germline-derived CDR1 and CDR2 are SQVTM and ANQGSEA. The CDR3 totals 12 residues.

V and J are TRBV6-1 and TRBJ2-7, with 8 nucleotides matching TRBD1. Germline V gene data show CDR1 as MNHNS and CDR2 as SASEGT. V shed 6 bases, J shed 2 bases, and the junction held 9 bases outside the gene matches. The CDR3 runs to 15 residues. The CDR3 region is CASRPWTGIPYEQYF. The CDR3 DNA follows: TGTGCCAGCAGGCCCTGGACAGGGATACCCTACGAGCAGTACTTC.

This clonotype showed up just once. The rearrangement joins TRBV4-3 to TRBJ2-1; 7 bases line up with TRBD2. CDR3 length equals 15 residues. Germline CDR1 reads LGHNA; CDR2 reads YSLEER. V shed 1 base and J 5 bases; nucleotides not matched to a gene: 5. CDR3 nucleotide sequence: TGCGCCAGCAGCCAAGTCACACGGGGGGACAATGAGCAGTTCTTC. It specifies CASSQVTRGDNEQFF.

The rearrangement links TRBV6-5 to TRBJ2-2, with 9 bases identical to TRBD1. J was trimmed by 3 bases and V by 4 bases; bases with no gene match: 3. CDR3 length: 15 residues. The germline gives CDR1 MNHEY, CDR2 SVGAGI. The chain's CDR3 is CASSWGTGHTGELFF. The CDR3 coding sequence is TGTGCCAGCAGTTGGGGGACAGGGCACACCGGGGAGCTGTTTTTT.

This clonotype showed up just a few times. One base away lies a much larger clone, so this may be a sequencing read error. The chain combines TRBV4-1 with TRBJ2-7; the D is unclear. CDR1 is MGHRA and CDR2 is YSYEKL in the germline V gene. This CDR3 contains 13 residues. Trimming removed 4 bases from V and 7 bases from J, with 14 bases in between. The CDR3 loop is CASSPDGPHEQYF. The CDR3 DNA sequence: TGCGCCAGCAGCCCGGACGGGCCCCATGAGCAGTACTTC.

V and J are TRBV20-1 and TRBJ2-5, with TRBD1 matching over 7 bases. The trim removed 3 bases at V and 1 base at J, leaving 8 bases unmatched. Germline V gene sequence: CDR1 DFQATT, CDR2 SNEGSKA (reference sequence). The CDR3 extends over 15 amino acids. CDR3 protein: CSARTGTASQETQYF. Here the CDR3 DNA reads TGCAGTGCTAGGACCGGGACAGCTTCCCAAGAGACCCAGTACTTC.

At least ten counts were recorded for this clonotype. The V and J genes are TRBV6-6 and TRBJ1-2; D uncertain. Germline V gene lookup returns CDR1 MNHNY and CDR2 SVGAGI (reference sequence). The CDR3 sequence is 11 residues long. Trimming took 3 bases from V and 6 from J, leaving 5 bases between them. The CDR3 reads CASSYVHGYTF. The CDR3 bases are TGTGCCAGCAGTTATGTTCATGGCTACACCTTC.

The V call is TRBV29-1, the J call TRBJ1-2; 8 bases agree with TRBD1. This CDR3 has 12 amino acids. V shed 6 bases, J shed 8 bases, and the junction held 8 bases outside the gene matches. Germline assignment: CDR1 SQVTM and CDR2 ANQGSEA. CDR3 sequence: CSVDQGARGYTF. In DNA form, the CDR3 reads TGCAGCGTCGATCAGGGGGCGCGGGGCTACACCTTC.

This clonotype has only a few counts. The rearrangement joins TRBV21-1 to TRBJ2-1; TRBD1, as called in the table, went unchecked against the DNA. TRBV21-1 is described as a pseudogene. This CDR3 region has 15 residues. CDR3 sequence (DNA): TGTGCCAGCAGCGCCTGGGACCGCCGTGGGGGAGAGCAGTTCTTC. Its protein product is CASSAWDRRGGEQFF.